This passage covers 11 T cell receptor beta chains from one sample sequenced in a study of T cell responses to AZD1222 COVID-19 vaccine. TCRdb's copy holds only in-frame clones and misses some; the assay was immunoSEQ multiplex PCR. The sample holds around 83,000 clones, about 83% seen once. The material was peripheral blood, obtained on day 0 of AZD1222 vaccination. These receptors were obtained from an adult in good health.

The CDR3 reads CASSQRGDYQETQYF. The CDR3 DNA follows: TGTGCCAGCAGTCAGCGGGGGGATTACCAAGAGACCCAGTACTTC. The V gene is TRBV3-1 (or the pseudogene TRBV3-2), the J gene TRBJ2-5; the match to TRBD2 covers 9 bases. V lost 6 bases, J lost 0 bases, and 5 bases stayed unmatched. The germline gives CDR1 LGHDT, CDR2 YNNKEL (reference sequence). The CDR3 covers 15 residues.

The CDR3 spells CASSSRTGRSSYEQYF. Written as DNA, the CDR3 is TGTGCCAGCAGTTCTCGGACAGGGCGAAGCTCCTACGAGCAGTACTTC. J is TRBJ2-7 and V is TRBV27; TRBD1 aligns across 8 bases. This CDR3 comprises 16 residues. After removal of 4 bases from V and 0 bases from J, the junction contained 8 bases not matched to a gene. CDR1 and CDR2 from the germline V gene are MNHEY and SMNVEV (reference sequence).

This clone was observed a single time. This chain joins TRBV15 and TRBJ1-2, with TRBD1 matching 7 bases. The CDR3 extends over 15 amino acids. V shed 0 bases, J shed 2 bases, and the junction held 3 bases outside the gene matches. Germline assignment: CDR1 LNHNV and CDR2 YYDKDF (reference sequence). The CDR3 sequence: CATSREGGLNYGYTF. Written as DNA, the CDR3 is TGTGCCACCAGCAGAGAAGGGGGCCTGAACTATGGCTACACCTTC. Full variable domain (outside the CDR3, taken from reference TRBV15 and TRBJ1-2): DAMVIQNPRYQVTQFGKPVTLSCSQTLNHNVMYWYQQKSSQAPKLLFHYYDKDFNNEADTPDNFQSRRPNTSFCFLDIRSPGLGDTAMYLCATSREGGLNYGYTFGSGTRLTVV.

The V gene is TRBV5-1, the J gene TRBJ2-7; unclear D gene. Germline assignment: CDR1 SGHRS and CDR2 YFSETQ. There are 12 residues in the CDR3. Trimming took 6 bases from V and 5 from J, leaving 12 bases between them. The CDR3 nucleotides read TGCGCCAGCAACTCGGGCGAGGACGAGCAGTACTTC. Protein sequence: CASNSGEDEQYF. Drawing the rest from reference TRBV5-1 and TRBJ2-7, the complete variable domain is KAGVTQTPRYLIKTRGQQVTLSCSPISGHRSVSWYQQTPGQGLQFLFEYFSETQRNKGNFPGRFSGRQFSNSRSEMNVSTLELGDSALYLCASNSGEDEQYFGPGTRLTVT.

The CDR3 sequence is CASREDRAGYEQYF. CDR3 DNA: TGTGCCAGCAGGGAGGACAGGGCAGGGTACGAGCAGTACTTC. The chain links TRBV25-1 to TRBJ2-7; TRBD1 aligns across 8 bases. The CDR3 has 14 residues. The trim removed 6 bases at V and 4 bases at J, leaving 8 bases unmatched. From germline, CDR1 is MGHDK and CDR2 SYGVNS.

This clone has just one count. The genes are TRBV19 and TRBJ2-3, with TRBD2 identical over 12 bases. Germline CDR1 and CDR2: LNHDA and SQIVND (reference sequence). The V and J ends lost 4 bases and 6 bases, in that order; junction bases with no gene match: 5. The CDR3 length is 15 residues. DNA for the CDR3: TGTGCCAGTAGTACGACTAGCGGGAGCGGCGATACGCAGTATTTT. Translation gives CASSTTSGSGDTQYF.

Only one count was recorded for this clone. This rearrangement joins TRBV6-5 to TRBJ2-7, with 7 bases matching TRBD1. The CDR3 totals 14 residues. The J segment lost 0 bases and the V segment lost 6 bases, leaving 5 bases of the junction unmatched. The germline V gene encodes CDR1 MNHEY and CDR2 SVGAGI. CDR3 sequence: CASSPDRTSYEQYF. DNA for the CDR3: TGTGCCAGCAGCCCGGACAGGACCTCCTACGAGCAGTACTTC.

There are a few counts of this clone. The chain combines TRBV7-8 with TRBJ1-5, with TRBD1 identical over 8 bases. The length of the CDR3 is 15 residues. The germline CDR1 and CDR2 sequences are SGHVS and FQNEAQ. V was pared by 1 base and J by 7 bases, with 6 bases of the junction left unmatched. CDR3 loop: CASSLGQGARQPQHF. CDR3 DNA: TGTGCCAGCAGCTTAGGGCAGGGGGCGAGACAGCCCCAGCATTTT.

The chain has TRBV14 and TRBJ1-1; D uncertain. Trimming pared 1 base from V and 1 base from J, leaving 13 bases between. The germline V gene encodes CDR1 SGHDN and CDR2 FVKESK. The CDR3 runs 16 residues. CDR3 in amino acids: CASSQVIGLTNTEAFF. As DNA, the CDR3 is TGTGCCAGCAGCCAAGTGATTGGGCTCACGAACACTGAAGCTTTCTTT.

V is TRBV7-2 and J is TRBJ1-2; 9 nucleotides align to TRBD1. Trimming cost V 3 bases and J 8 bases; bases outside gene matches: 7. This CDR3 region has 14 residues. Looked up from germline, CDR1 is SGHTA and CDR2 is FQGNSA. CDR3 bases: TGTGCCAGCAGCTTGGGGACAGGGCGGAAAGGCTACACCTTC. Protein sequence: CASSLGTGRKGYTF.

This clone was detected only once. The CDR3 reads CASSPPGQGSYEQYF. CDR3 DNA: TGTGCCAGCAGCCCCCCGGGACAGGGGTCCTACGAGCAGTACTTC. The V gene is TRBV14, the J gene TRBJ2-7; 10 bases fit TRBD1. Germline V CDR1 and CDR2: SGHDN, FVKESK. The CDR3 is 15 amino acids. With 4 bases clipped from V and 1 base from J, the junction kept 4 bases outside the gene matches.